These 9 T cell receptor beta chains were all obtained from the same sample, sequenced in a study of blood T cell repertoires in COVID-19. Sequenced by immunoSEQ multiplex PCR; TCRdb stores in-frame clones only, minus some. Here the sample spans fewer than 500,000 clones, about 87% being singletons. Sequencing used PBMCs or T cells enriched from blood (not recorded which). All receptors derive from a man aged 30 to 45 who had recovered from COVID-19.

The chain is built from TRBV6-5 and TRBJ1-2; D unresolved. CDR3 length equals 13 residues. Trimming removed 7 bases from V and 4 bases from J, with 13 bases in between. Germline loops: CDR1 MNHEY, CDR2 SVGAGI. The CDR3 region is CASTRGTVYGYTF. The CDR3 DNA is TGTGCCAGCACCCGAGGAACCGTCTATGGCTACACCTTC.

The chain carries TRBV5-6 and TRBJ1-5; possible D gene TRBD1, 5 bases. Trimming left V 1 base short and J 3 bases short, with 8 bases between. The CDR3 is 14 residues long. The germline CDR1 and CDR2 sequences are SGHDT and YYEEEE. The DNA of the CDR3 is TGTGCCAGCAGCTTGAGGGGCTCCAATCAGCCCCAGCATTTT. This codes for CASSLRGSNQPQHF. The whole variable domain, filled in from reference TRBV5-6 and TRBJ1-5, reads DAGVTQSPTHLIKTRGQQVTLRCSPKSGHDTVSWYQQALGQGPQFIFQYYEEEERQRGNFPDRFSGHQFPNYSSELNVNALLLGDSALYLCASSLRGSNQPQHFGDGTRLSIL.

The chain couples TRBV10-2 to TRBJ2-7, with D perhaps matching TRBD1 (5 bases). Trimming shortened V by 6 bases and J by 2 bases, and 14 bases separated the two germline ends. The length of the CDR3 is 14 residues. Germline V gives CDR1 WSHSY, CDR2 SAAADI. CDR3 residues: CASSTTGLAYEQYF. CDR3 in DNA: TGCGCCAGCAGCACTACAGGTCTTGCCTACGAGCAGTACTTC.

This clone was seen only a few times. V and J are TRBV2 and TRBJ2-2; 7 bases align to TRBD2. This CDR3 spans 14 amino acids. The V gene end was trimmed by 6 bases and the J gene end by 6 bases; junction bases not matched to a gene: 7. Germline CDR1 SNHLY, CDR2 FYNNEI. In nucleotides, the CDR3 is TGTGCCAGCAGCGGACTAGACTTTGCCGGGGAGCTGTTTTTT. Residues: CASSGLDFAGELFF.

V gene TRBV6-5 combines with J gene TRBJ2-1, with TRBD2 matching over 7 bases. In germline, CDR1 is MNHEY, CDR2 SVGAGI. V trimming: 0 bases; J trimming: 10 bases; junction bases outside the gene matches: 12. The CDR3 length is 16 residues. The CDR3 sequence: CASSYSRGRTSNEQFF. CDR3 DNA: TGTGCCAGCAGTTACTCGAGAGGTCGGACTAGTAACGAGCAGTTCTTC.

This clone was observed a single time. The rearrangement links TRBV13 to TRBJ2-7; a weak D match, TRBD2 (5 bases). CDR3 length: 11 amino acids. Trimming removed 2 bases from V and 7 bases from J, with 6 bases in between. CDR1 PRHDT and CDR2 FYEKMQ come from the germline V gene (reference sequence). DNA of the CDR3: TGTGCCAGCAGCTTATCGGGGGAGCAGTACTTC. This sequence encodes CASSLSGEQYF. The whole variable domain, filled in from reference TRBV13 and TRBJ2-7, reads AAGVIQSPRHLIKEKRETATLKCYPIPRHDTVYWYQQGPGQDPQFLISFYEKMQSDKGSIPDRFSAQQFSDYHSELNMSSLELGDSALYFCASSLSGEQYFGPGTRLTVT.

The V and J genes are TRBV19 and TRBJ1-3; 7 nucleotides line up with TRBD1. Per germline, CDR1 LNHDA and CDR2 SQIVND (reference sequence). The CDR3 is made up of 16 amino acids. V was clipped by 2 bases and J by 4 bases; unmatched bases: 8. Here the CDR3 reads CASSIPGQVIGNTIYF. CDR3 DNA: TGTGCCAGTAGTATACCCGGACAGGTCATCGGAAACACCATATATTTT.

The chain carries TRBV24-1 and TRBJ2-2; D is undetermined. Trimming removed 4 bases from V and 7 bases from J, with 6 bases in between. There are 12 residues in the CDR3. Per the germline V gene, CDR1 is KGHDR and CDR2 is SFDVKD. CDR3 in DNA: TGTGCCACCAGTGACTCCGGCGGGGAGCTGTTTTTT. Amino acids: CATSDSGGELFF.

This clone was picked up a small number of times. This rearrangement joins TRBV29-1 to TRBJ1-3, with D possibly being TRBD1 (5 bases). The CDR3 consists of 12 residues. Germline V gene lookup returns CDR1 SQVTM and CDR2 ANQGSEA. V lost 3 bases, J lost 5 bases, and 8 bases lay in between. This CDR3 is CSVDQGRNTIYF. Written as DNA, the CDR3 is TGCAGCGTTGATCAGGGCCGAAACACCATATATTTT.